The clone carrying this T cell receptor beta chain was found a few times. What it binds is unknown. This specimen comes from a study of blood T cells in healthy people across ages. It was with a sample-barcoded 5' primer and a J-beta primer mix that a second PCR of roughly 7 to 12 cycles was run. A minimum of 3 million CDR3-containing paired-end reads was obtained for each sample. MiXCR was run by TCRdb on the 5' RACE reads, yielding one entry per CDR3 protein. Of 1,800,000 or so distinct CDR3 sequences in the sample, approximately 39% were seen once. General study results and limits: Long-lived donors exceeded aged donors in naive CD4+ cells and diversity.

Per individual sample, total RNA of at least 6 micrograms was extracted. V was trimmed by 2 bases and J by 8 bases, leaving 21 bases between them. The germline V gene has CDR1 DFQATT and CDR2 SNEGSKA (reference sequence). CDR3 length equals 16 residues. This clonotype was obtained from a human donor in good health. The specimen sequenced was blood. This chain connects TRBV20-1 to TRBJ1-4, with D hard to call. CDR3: CSARTLTSYLEEKLFF. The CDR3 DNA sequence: TGCAGTGCTAGAACGCTGACCTCCTATCTGGAGGAAAAACTGTTTTTT.